This T cell receptor beta chain was recovered during a study of blood T cell repertoires in COVID-19. As for the study in general: From T cells, B-cell-depleted T cells, or PBMCs came the material, which was cDNA or gDNA.

How the authors handled the data: Estimated nucleated cell counts came from reference gene primer amplification. Measured with immunoSEQ multiplex PCR; TCRdb has only the in-frame clones, and not every one. V, J and clone size were drawn from that table, and D and trimming were deduced from the DNA. The sample yields 250,000 to 400,000 clones, 70% to 90% seen once. The germline gives CDR1 KGHDR, CDR2 SFDVKD. The CDR3 sequence is 16 residues long. The V gene lost 5 bases and the J gene lost 3 bases, with 19 bases spanning the gap. V gene TRBV24-1 combines with J gene TRBJ2-7, with a weak D call TRBD1 (6 bases). Sequenced sample: peripheral blood. The source of this sequence is a woman in her twenties or thirties with COVID-19, enrolled during active disease. The CDR3 protein is CATSGRTGILYYEQYF. In nucleotides, the CDR3 is TGTGCCACCAGTGGCCGAACAGGGATCCTTTACTACGAGCAGTACTTC.